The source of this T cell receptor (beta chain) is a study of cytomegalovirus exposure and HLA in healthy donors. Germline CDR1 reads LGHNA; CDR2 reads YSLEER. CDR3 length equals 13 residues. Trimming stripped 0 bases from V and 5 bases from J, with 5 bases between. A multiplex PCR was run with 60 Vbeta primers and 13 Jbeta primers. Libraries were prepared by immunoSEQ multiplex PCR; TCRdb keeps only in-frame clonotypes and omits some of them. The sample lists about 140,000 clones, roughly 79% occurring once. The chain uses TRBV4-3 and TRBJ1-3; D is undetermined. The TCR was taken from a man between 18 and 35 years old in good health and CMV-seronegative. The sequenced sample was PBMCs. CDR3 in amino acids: CASSQDIRNTIYF. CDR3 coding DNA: TGCGCCAGCAGCCAAGACATCCGAAACACCATATATTTT.